The 15 T cell receptor beta chains presented below share a single source sample, sequenced in a study of Graves' ophthalmopathy and Graves' hyperthyroidism. RNA transcripts yielded amplified TCR beta CDR3 regions. First-round RT-PCR employed HTBI primers, with a second-round multiplex PCR after it. TCRdb reprocessed the multiplex PCR reads with MiXCR, giving one entry per CDR3 protein. The sample carries over 500,000 distinct CDR3 sequences, about a fifth recorded once. Material: peripheral blood. The origin of the receptors is a woman between 18 and 30 years old with stable Graves' hyperthyroidism. Some clones in this sample may be carry-over from other donors' samples.

This rearrangement joins TRBV28 to TRBJ2-4, with 7 bases that match TRBD2. In germline, CDR1 is MDHEN, CDR2 SYDVKM. CDR3 length equals 14 residues. Unmatched junction bases numbered 1, after V lost 2 bases and J lost 3 bases. DNA of the CDR3: TGTGCCAGCAGTTTAGGGGAGGGCAAAAACATTCAGTACTTC. Protein sequence: CASSLGEGKNIQYF.

The chain recombines TRBV6-1 with TRBJ2-5; D is undetermined. Trimming took 0 bases from V and 3 from J, leaving 17 bases between them. The CDR3 loop spans 17 amino acids. The germline V gene encodes CDR1 MNHNS and CDR2 SASEGT. The CDR3 DNA is TGTGCCAGCAGTGAAGCTTATTTCTTCCCTTTAGAAGAGACCCAGTACTTC. Amino acids: CASSEAYFFPLEETQYF.

The CDR3 protein is CASESGGGKNIQYF. DNA of the CDR3: TGTGCCAGCGAGTCAGGGGGCGGCAAAAACATTCAGTACTTC. The gene calls are TRBV28 and TRBJ2-4, with 8 positions matching TRBD1. CDR1 is MDHEN and CDR2 is SYDVKM in the germline V gene. J was trimmed by 3 bases and V by 8 bases; bases with no gene match: 6. The CDR3 consists of 14 residues. Complete variable domain (other parts from reference TRBV28 and TRBJ2-4): DVKVTQSSRYLVKRTGEKVFLECVQDMDHENMFWYRQDPGLGLRLIYFSYDVKMKEKGDIPEGYSVSREKKERFSLILESASTNQTSMYLCASESGGGKNIQYFGAGTRLSVL.

The genes are TRBV5-1 and TRBJ1-2; 10 bases are shared with TRBD1. CDR3 length: 14 residues. Germline CDR1 is SGHRS and CDR2 is YFSETQ. V was pared by 1 base and J by 6 bases, with 3 bases of the junction left unmatched. The CDR3 is CASSLRTGGDGYTF. CDR3 nucleotide sequence: TGCGCCAGCAGCTTGAGGACAGGGGGAGATGGCTACACCTTC.

Concerning this clonotype itself: A read error may explain this, as a much larger clone is one base away. J is TRBJ2-7 and V is TRBV6-5, with TRBD2 matching 11 bases. In germline, CDR1 is MNHEY, CDR2 SVGAGI. This CDR3 has 14 residues. CDR3 amino acids: CASSLAGGPHEQCF. The CDR3 DNA is TGTGCCAGCAGCTTAGCGGGAGGGCCGCACGAGCAGTGCTTC.

V usage is TRBV6-1 and J usage is TRBJ1-3; no firm D call. Trimming stripped 4 bases from V and 6 bases from J, with 13 bases between. CDR1 is MNHNS, CDR2 SASEGT, per germline. The CDR3 has 14 residues. Here the CDR3 DNA reads TGTGCCAGCAGTGTCAGAACGAGGGAAAACACCATATATTTT. This translates into CASSVRTRENTIYF.

This clonotype was counted at least ten times. CDR3 in amino acids: CASSDGLAVYEQYF. For the CDR3, the DNA is TGTGCCAGCAGTGACGGACTAGCGGTCTACGAGCAGTACTTC. This sequence joins TRBV2 and TRBJ2-7; 10 bases fit TRBD2. This CDR3 spans 14 amino acids. The V and J ends lost 3 bases and 3 bases, in that order; junction bases with no gene match: 2. Germline values: CDR1 SNHLY, CDR2 FYNNEI.

The rearrangement links TRBV4-1 to TRBJ1-6; 8 nucleotides agree with TRBD1. Germline CDR1 is MGHRA and CDR2 is YSYEKL. The length of the CDR3 is 15 residues. The V and J ends lost 4 bases and 6 bases, in that order; junction bases with no gene match: 5. The CDR3 bases are TGCGCCAGCAGCCTGACAGGGGATGCTAATTCACCCCTCCACTTT. Protein product: CASSLTGDANSPLHF.

This clonotype has at least ten counts. The chain combines TRBV15 with TRBJ2-4; TRBD1 matches 8 bases. This CDR3 spans 12 amino acids. CDR1 LNHNV and CDR2 YYDKDF come from the germline V gene (reference sequence). With V trimmed by 6 bases and J by 8 bases, 3 bases remained unmatched. The CDR3 sequence: CATRQGGDIQYF. The CDR3 coding sequence is TGTGCCACCAGACAGGGGGGAGACATTCAGTACTTC.

This clonotype was recorded at least ten times. The chain couples TRBV11-2 to TRBJ2-2; D tentatively reads TRBD1 or TRBD2 (5 bases each). The CDR3 contains 16 residues. V shed 5 bases and J shed 2 bases, with 15 bases lying between them. Germline loops: CDR1 SGHAT, CDR2 FQNNGV. The CDR3 bases are TGTGCCAGCAGCGTATTCCGGGACCGAAACACCGGGGAGCTGTTTTTT. The encoded protein is CASSVFRDRNTGELFF.

In this sample, this clonotype turned up many times. The chain joins TRBV20-1 to TRBJ2-7, with 7 positions matching TRBD1. The CDR3 consists of 12 residues. V shed 2 bases, J shed 5 bases, and the junction held 3 bases outside the gene matches. Germline CDR1 is DFQATT and CDR2 is SNEGSKA (reference sequence). CDR3 protein: CSARSDRDEQYF. CDR3 DNA: TGCAGTGCTAGATCCGACAGGGACGAGCAGTACTTC.

V gene TRBV11-2 combines with J gene TRBJ2-2, with 8 bases lining up with TRBD1. CDR3 length: 16 amino acids. The germline V gene has CDR1 SGHAT and CDR2 FQNNGV. V lost 4 bases to trimming and J lost 6 bases; unmatched junction nucleotides: 10. CDR3 amino acids: CASSYTRQGWAGELFF. In DNA form, the CDR3 reads TGTGCCAGCAGCTATACCAGACAGGGGTGGGCCGGGGAGCTGTTTTTT. The whole variable domain, filled in from reference TRBV11-2 and TRBJ2-2, reads EAGVAQSPRYKIIEKRQSVAFWCNPISGHATLYWYQQILGQGPKLLIQFQNNGVVDDSQLPKDRFSAERLKGVDSTLKIQPAKLEDSAVYLCASSYTRQGWAGELFFGEGSRLTVL.

The chain employs TRBV29-1 and TRBJ2-2; no definite D call. This CDR3 spans 16 amino acids. Trimming removed 2 bases at V and 0 bases at J, with 13 bases between. Germline V CDR1 and CDR2: SQVTM, ANQGSEA. The CDR3 DNA reads TGCAGCGTTGAATACGGTGGCACCCCGAACACCGGGGAGCTGTTTTTT. Protein: CSVEYGGTPNTGELFF.

About this clonotype itself: Germline and junction disagree at one end, which may indicate a read error. V usage is TRBV30 and J usage is TRBJ1-2; 7 bases align to TRBD1. Germline lookup yields CDR1 GTSNPN and CDR2 SVGIG (reference sequence). The CDR3 loop spans 13 amino acids. The CDR3 sequence: CAWSGQDFYDYTF. The CDR3, as DNA: TGTGCCTGGAGCGGACAGGATTTTTATGACTACACCTTC.

This clonotype was recorded many times. The chain joins TRBV12-3 or TRBV12-4 to TRBJ1-4; D is unclear. The CDR3 contains 13 residues. Trimming took 1 base from V and 10 from J, leaving 10 bases between them. The CDR3 is CASSLEGSGKLFF. In DNA, the CDR3 is TGTGCCAGCAGTTTAGAAGGATCTGGAAAACTGTTTTTT.